This T cell receptor beta chain was recovered during a study of blood T cell repertoires in COVID-19. Overall study context: Researchers got acute and convalescent COVID-19 samples from the United States, Italy and Spain.

Per germline, CDR1 SNHLY and CDR2 FYNNEI. This CDR3 comprises 14 residues. Trimming shortened V by 2 bases and J by 7 bases, and 11 bases separated the two germline ends. In the original analysis: Reference gene primer amplification yielded estimated nucleated cell counts. This table comes from immunoSEQ multiplex PCR, and its TCRdb copy is limited to in-frame clones, with some not included. V and J calls and clone size follow that table, whereas D and trimming were derived from the DNA. The sample carries approximately 120,000 clones, over 75% recorded once. The receptor was derived from a man between 60 and 70 years old with acute or convalescent COVID-19. The specimen sequenced was peripheral blood. This sequence joins TRBV2 and TRBJ1-4; maybe TRBD1 (5 bases). The CDR3 reads CASSEWRDGEKLFF. CDR3 nucleotides: TGTGCCAGCAGTGAATGGCGGGACGGTGAAAAACTGTTTTTT.